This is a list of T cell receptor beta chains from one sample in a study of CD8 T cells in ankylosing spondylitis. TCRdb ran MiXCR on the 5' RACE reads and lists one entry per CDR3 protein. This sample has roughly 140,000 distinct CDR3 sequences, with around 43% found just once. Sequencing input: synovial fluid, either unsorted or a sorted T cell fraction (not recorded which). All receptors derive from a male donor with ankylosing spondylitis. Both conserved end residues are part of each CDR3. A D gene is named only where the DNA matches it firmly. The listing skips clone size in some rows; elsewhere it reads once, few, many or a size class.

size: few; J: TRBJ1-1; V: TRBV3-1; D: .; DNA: TGTGCCAGCAGCCAAGAGCCCAGGGACACTGAAGCTTTCTTT; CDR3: CASSQEPRDTEAFF
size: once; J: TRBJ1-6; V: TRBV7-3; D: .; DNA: TGTGCCAGCAGCACCGAACATAATTCACCCCTCCACTTT; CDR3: CASSTEHNSPLHF
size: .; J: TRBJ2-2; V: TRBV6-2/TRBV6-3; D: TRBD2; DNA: TGTGCCAGCAGTTACATACGCCCAGCGGGAGACACCGGGGAGCTGTTTTTT; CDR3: CASSYIRPAGDTGELFF
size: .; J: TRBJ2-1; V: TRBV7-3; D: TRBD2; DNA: TGTGCCAGCAGCTTAACGTTGTCTAGCGGGGACAATGAGCAGTTCTTC; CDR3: CASSLTLSSGDNEQFF
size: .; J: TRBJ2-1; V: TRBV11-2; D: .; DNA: TGTGCCAGCAGCCTAGGGCCAGGGGATTTTTTTTTCGATGAGCAGTTCTTC; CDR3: CASSLGPGDFFFDEQFF
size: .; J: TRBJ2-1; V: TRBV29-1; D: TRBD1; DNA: TGCAGCGTTGAAGATCCGGGACAGAGCTTCTACAATGAGCAGTTCTTC; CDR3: CSVEDPGQSFYNEQFF
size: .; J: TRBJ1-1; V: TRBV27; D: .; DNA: TGTGCCAGCAGTTTAAGGGCCAGGGTTAGGACTGAAGCTTTCTTT; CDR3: CASSLRARVRTEAFF
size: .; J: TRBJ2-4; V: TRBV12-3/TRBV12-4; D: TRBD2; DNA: TGTGCCAGCAGTTTAGGCCTCGGGCTAGCGGGAGATCTTAGGAACATTCAGTACTTC; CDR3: CASSLGLGLAGDLRNIQYF
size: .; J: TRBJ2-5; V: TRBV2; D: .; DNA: TGTGCCAGCAGCCCAATAGGCCCTACGGGGGAAGAGACCCAGTACTTC; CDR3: CASSPIGPTGEETQYF
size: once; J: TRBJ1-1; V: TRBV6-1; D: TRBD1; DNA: TGTGCCAGCAGCGTTGACAGGGCACAGAACACTGAAGCTTTCTTT; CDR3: CASSVDRAQNTEAFF
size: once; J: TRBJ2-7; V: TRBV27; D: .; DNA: TGTGCCAGCAGTATTGGGGGTTACGAACAAACCTACGAGCAGTACTTC; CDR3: CASSIGGYEQTYEQYF
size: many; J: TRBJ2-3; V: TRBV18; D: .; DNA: TGTGCCAGCTCGTCTCGGCTTGGAGGTAGCACAGATACGCAGTATTTT; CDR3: CASSSRLGGSTDTQYF
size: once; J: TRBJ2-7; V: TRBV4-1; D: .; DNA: TGCGCCAGTATAAACTACGAGCAGTACTTC; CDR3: CASINYEQYF
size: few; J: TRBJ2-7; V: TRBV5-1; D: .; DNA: TGCGCCAGCAGCCCGGGGGACGGCGCCTACGAGCAGTACTTC; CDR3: CASSPGDGAYEQYF
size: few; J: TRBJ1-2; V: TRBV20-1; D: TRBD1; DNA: TGCAGTGTCGGGACAGGGAGATACTATGGCTACACCTTC; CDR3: CSVGTGRYYGYTF
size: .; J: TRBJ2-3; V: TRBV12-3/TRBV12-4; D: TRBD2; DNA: TGTGCCAGCACACTAGCGGGGCCCGCAGATACGCAGTATTTT; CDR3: CASTLAGPADTQYF
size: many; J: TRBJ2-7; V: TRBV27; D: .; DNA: TGTGCCAGCAGTTCCCCAGACTCCTACGAGCAGTACTTC; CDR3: CASSSPDSYEQYF
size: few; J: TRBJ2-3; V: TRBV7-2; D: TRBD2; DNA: TGTGCCAGCAGCTTGAGAGCGGGATTCACAGATACGCAGTATTTT; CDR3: CASSLRAGFTDTQYF
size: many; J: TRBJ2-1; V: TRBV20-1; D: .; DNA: TGCAGTGCCAAAGGCGGGACAGTCCGCTCCTACAATGAGCAGTTCTTC; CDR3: CSAKGGTVRSYNEQFF
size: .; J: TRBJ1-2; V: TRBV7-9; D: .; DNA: TGTGCCAGCAGCTTTAAGGAGCCGGGACAAGGCTACACCTTC; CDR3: CASSFKEPGQGYTF
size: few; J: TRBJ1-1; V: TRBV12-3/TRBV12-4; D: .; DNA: TGTGCCAGCAGTTATCACGGGGATGGGGAAGCTTTCTTT; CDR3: CASSYHGDGEAFF
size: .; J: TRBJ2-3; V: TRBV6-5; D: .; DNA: TGTGCCAGCAGTTACTCCCTCCGAGGGGGGGCCCGGGTGTCAGATACGCAGTATTTT; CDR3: CASSYSLRGGARVSDTQYF
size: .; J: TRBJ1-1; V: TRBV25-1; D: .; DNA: TGTGCCAGCAGTGACGGGGGCAGGACGATGAACACTGAAGCTTTCTTT; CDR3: CASSDGGRTMNTEAFF
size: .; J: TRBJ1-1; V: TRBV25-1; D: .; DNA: TGTGCCAGCAGTGAATGGGGGGTAAACATGAACACTGAAGCTTTCTTT; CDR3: CASSEWGVNMNTEAFF
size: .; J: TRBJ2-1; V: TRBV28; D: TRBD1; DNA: TGTGCCAGCAAGATACAGGGGACGTATAACTACAATGAGCAGTTCTTC; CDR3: CASKIQGTYNYNEQFF
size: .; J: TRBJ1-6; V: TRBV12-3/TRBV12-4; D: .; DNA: TGTGCCAGCAGTGCGGGAGCGCCCCCTCCCCTCCACTTT; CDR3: CASSAGAPPPLHF
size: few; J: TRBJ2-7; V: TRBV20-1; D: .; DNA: TGCAGTGCTAGATCCCGGACTAGGGGGTCCTACGAGCAGTACTTC; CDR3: CSARSRTRGSYEQYF
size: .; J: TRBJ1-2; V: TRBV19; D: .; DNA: TGTGCCAGTATCAACCCCGGAAGGCAGAATGGCTACACCTTC; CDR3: CASINPGRQNGYTF
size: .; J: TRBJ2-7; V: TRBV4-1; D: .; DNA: TGCGCCAGCAGCCAAGACGGATCCTACGAGCAGTACTTC; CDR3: CASSQDGSYEQYF
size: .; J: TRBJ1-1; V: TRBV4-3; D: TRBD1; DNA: TGCGCCAGCAGCCAAGATGTCAGGGGGCGGACTGAAGCTTTCTTT; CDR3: CASSQDVRGRTEAFF
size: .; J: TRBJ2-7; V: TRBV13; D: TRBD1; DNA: TGTGCCAGCAGCTTAGCGGACAGGGGAACCTACGAGCAGTACTTC; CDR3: CASSLADRGTYEQYF
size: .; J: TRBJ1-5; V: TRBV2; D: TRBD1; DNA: TGTGCCAGCAACCCCGTACAGGGGCGCAATCAGCCCCAGCATTTT; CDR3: CASNPVQGRNQPQHF
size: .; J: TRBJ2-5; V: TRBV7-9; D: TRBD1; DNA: TGTGCCAGCAGTCCTGGACAGGGGTCGGGTGACGAGACCCAGTACTTC; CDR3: CASSPGQGSGDETQYF
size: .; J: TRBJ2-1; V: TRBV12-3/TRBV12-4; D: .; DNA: TGTGCCAGCAGTCCCCGGGACCGCCCGGACAATGAGCAATTCTTC; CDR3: CASSPRDRPDNEQFF
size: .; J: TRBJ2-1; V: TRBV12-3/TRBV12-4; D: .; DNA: TGTGCCAGCACCTCATGGGAACACAATGAGCAGTTCTTC; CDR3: CASTSWEHNEQFF
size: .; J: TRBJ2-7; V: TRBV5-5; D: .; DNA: TGTGCCAGCATCCGAGACGGTTACGAGCAGTACTTC; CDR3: CASIRDGYEQYF
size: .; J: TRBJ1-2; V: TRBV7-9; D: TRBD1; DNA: TGTGCCAGCAGCTTAAATCTAAGGACAGGGGACTATGGCTACACCTTC; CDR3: CASSLNLRTGDYGYTF
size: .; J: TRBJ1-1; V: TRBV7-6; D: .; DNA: TGTGCCAGCAGCTTAGGGCCCTCGGACATGAACACTGAAGCTTTCTTT; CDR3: CASSLGPSDMNTEAFF
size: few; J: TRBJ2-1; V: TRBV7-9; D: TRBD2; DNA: TGTGCCAGCAGGCAGACTAGCGGGGCTTACAATGAGCAGTTCTTC; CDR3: CASRQTSGAYNEQFF
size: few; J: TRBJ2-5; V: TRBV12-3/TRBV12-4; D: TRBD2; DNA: TGTGCCAGCAGTTATACTCTACTAGCGGGGGGAGAGACCCAGTACTTC; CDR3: CASSYTLLAGGETQYF
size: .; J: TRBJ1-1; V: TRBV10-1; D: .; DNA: TGCGCCAGCAGTGAGGACAGATACCTTGAAGCTTTCTTT; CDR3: CASSEDRYLEAFF